This T cell receptor beta chain was sequenced during a study of blood T cell repertoires in COVID-19. The data were produced by immunoSEQ multiplex PCR, yet TCRdb's version contains in-frame clones alone and is incomplete. The sample has 200,000 or so clones, just over 85% seen once. V lost 2 bases, J lost 4 bases, and 7 bases lay in between. There are 13 residues in the CDR3. CDR1 ENHRY and CDR2 SYGVKD come from the germline V gene. Cohort assignment relied on participant-reported clinical history. This TCR came from a woman between 35 and 50 years old with acute COVID-19. Sequenced sample: PBMCs or T cells enriched from blood (not recorded which). This chain connects TRBV10-3 to TRBJ2-3, with D uncertain. The DNA for the CDR3 is TGTGCCATCAGTGAGGCAGGCCCAGATACGCAGTATTTT. This sequence encodes CAISEAGPDTQYF.